This T cell receptor (beta chain) was identified in a study of blood T cell repertoires in COVID-19. Study overall: Donors in Cohort 3 who had recovered were those with two negative PCRs, healthcare professional clearance, or resolution of their symptoms.

Membership in each cohort depended on participant-reported clinical history. This CDR3 region has 15 residues. With 4 bases removed from V and 6 bases from J, the gap between germline ends came to 18 bases. Germline CDR1 reads SGDLS; CDR2 reads YYNGEE. Per the study methods: Estimation of nucleated cell counts was performed using reference gene primer amplification. Profiling relied on immunoSEQ multiplex PCR, and the TCRdb table lists in-frame clones only, not all of them. For V, J and clone size, that table is used; D and trimming come from the DNA. This sample has over 110,000 clones, with under 90% found just once.

The gene calls are TRBV9 and TRBJ2-3; perhaps TRBD2 as D (5 bases). Specimen: PBMCs or T cells enriched from blood (not recorded which). This receptor was taken from a middle-aged man in a cohort exposed to, infected with or recovered from COVID-19 (not recorded which). The CDR3 region is CASSSFGDGRDTQYF. In DNA, the CDR3 is TGTGCCAGCAGCTCCTTCGGGGATGGGCGGGATACGCAGTATTTT.